One sample yielded the 11 T cell receptor beta chains listed below, sequenced in a study of spatial heterogeneity in lung cancer. TCRdb reprocessed the 5' RACE reads via MiXCR and lists one record per CDR3 protein. The sample consists of tens of thousands of distinct CDR3 sequences, approximately 12% of them appearing once. Time point: sample taken at primary tumor resection. The sequences come from PBMCs, collected at surgery. Receptor source: a male donor with early-stage non-small cell lung cancer.

This clonotype was seen only a few times. V gene TRBV7-9 combines with J gene TRBJ2-1; D uncertain. The CDR3 consists of 14 residues. The germline V gene encodes CDR1 SEHNR and CDR2 FQNEAQ (reference sequence). V was clipped by 5 bases and J by 1 base, with 9 bases between them. CDR3 nucleotide sequence: TGTGCCAGCAGCCCAAGGCTTTCCTACAATGAGCAGTTCTTC. Protein product: CASSPRLSYNEQFF.

The J gene is TRBJ1-2, the V gene TRBV5-1; possible D gene TRBD1, 5 bases. The germline V and J ends were trimmed by 1 base and 4 bases, with 11 bases remaining between them. CDR1 and CDR2 (germline): SGHRS, YFSETQ. The CDR3 contains 14 residues. The CDR3 DNA sequence: TGCGCCAGCAGCTTGCAGGGAGAGATCTATGGCTACACCTTC. It specifies CASSLQGEIYGYTF.

This clonotype has a handful of counts. The chain combines TRBV29-1 with TRBJ2-1; 10 bases fit TRBD2. This CDR3 has 14 amino acids. The V and J ends lost 7 bases and 7 bases, in that order; junction bases with no gene match: 10. Germline CDR1 SQVTM, CDR2 ANQGSEA. CDR3 coding DNA: TGCAGCGCACACATGGGACTAGCGTCGAATGAGCAGTTCTTC. Protein: CSAHMGLASNEQFF.

This clonotype was detected only a few times. V usage is TRBV10-3 and J usage is TRBJ2-3; D perhaps matches TRBD1 (6 bases). Germline-derived CDR1 and CDR2 are ENHRY and SYGVKD. The CDR3 contains 15 residues. Trimming left V 3 bases short and J 2 bases short, with 12 bases between. In nucleotides, the CDR3 is TGTGCCATCAGTGATTTTGGGGACAACACAGATACGCAGTATTTT. Its translation: CAISDFGDNTDTQYF.

The V and J genes are TRBV28 and TRBJ1-5, with 7 bases matching TRBD1. The junction had 14 bases not matched to a gene; V was cut back by 6 bases and J by 0 bases. The CDR3 runs to 18 residues. The germline V gene has CDR1 MDHEN and CDR2 SYDVKM. CDR3 nucleotide sequence: TGTGCCAGCAGAACAACCGGGACAGAGAATTATAGCAATCAGCCCCAGCATTTT. Translated: CASRTTGTENYSNQPQHF.

The gene calls are TRBV12-3 or TRBV12-4 and TRBJ2-7, with TRBD2 matching 15 bases. J gave up 2 bases and V 6 bases, and 8 bases lay outside the gene matches. CDR3 size: 17 residues. The CDR3 is CASSPGTSGGTAYEQYF. The CDR3 nucleotides are TGTGCCAGCAGCCCCGGGACTAGCGGGGGGACGGCCTACGAGCAGTACTTC.

This clonotype was seen more than once but under ten times. This sequence joins TRBV5-6 and TRBJ1-2, with a tentative D call TRBD1 (5 bases). Trimming cost V 0 bases and J 8 bases, with 11 bases left between them. The V gene's germline CDR1 is SGHDT and CDR2 YYEEEE. The CDR3 has 13 amino acids. The CDR3 nucleotides read TGTGCCAGCAGCTTGGATCCAGGGAGCGGCTACACCTTC. Protein product: CASSLDPGSGYTF.

V gene TRBV12-3 or TRBV12-4 combines with J gene TRBJ1-2; TRBD1 is a possible D gene (5 bases). With 3 bases removed from V and 8 bases from J, the gap between germline ends came to 19 bases. The CDR3 totals 15 residues. DNA for the CDR3: TGTGCCAGCAGTTTGTTAGGACGACCCAACAGGGGCTACACCTTC. It yields the protein CASSLLGRPNRGYTF.

This clonotype was seen repeatedly, ten times or more. The chain recombines TRBV5-1 with TRBJ2-7; 8 bases match TRBD1. Germline assignment: CDR1 SGHRS and CDR2 YFSETQ. CDR3 length: 13 residues. Unmatched junction bases numbered 2, after V lost 4 bases and J lost 2 bases. The CDR3 DNA reads as TGCGCCAGCAGCGGGACAGGAGCCTACGAGCAGTACTTC. Translation gives CASSGTGAYEQYF.

This clonotype occurred a few times. J is TRBJ2-3 and V is TRBV6-5; a weak D match, TRBD1 (6 bases). The germline V and J ends were trimmed by 5 bases and 6 bases, with 12 bases remaining between them. Per the germline V gene, CDR1 is MNHEY and CDR2 is SVGAGI. The length of the CDR3 is 13 residues. Here the CDR3 reads CASSGGFSDTQYF. DNA for the CDR3: TGTGCCAGCAGTGGGGGCTTTTCCGATACGCAGTATTTT.

This clonotype was seen a handful of times. J is TRBJ1-1 and V is TRBV5-1; TRBD1 might be the D (6 bases). CDR1 and CDR2 from the germline V gene are SGHRS and YFSETQ. This CDR3 has 16 residues. V lost 1 base and J 2 bases, leaving 15 bases between the germline ends. The CDR3 spells CASSLYGDTSNTEAFF. CDR3 sequence (DNA): TGCGCCAGCAGCTTGTACGGGGACACCTCAAACACTGAAGCTTTCTTT.